The 29 T cell receptor beta chains presented below share a single source sample, sequenced in a study of technical replicates of blood from several donors. Assay: immunoSEQ multiplex PCR; the TCRdb copy retains only in-frame clones and omits some. The sample includes 95,000 or so clones, around 95% of them seen just once. Specimen: T cells isolated from PBMCs. Receptors originate from a human donor in good health.

This rearrangement joins TRBV4-3 to TRBJ1-2; possibly TRBD1 for D (5 bases). Trimming took off 3 bases at V and 5 bases at J, with 13 bases between the two ends. CDR1 is LGHNA, CDR2 YSLEER, per germline. The CDR3 runs to 14 residues. The chain's CDR3 is CASSQGTTGYGYTF. CDR3 DNA: TGCGCCAGCAGCCAGGGGACTACGGGATATGGCTACACCTTC.

The chain couples TRBV9 to TRBJ2-6, with D possibly matching TRBD2 (6 bases). V shed 0 bases and J shed 2 bases, with 18 bases lying between them. Germline assignment: CDR1 SGDLS and CDR2 YYNGEE. The length of the CDR3 is 19 residues. The CDR3 sequence is CASSVAVGRGRTGANVLTF. The DNA of the CDR3 is TGTGCCAGCAGCGTAGCTGTTGGGCGGGGCAGAACTGGGGCCAACGTCCTGACTTTC.

The chain employs TRBV4-2 and TRBJ2-7; D may be TRBD2 (5 bases). The CDR3 sequence is 16 residues long. V lost 3 bases and J 0 bases, leaving 15 bases between the germline ends. Germline-derived CDR1 and CDR2 are LGHNA and YNFKEQ. CDR3 region: CASSHTEDARSYEQYF. DNA of the CDR3: TGTGCCAGCAGCCACACGGAGGACGCCCGCTCCTACGAGCAGTACTTC.

The rearrangement uses TRBV19 and TRBJ1-5, with D maybe TRBD1 (5 bases). V lost 11 bases and J lost 0, with 17 bases in between. The CDR3 has 15 residues. Germline V lookup: CDR1 LNHDA, CDR2 SQIVND (reference sequence). The chain's CDR3 is CALPARDYSNQPQHF. The CDR3, as DNA: TGTGCCCTCCCCGCCAGGGATTATAGCAATCAGCCCCAGCATTTT.

V and J are TRBV5-1 and TRBJ2-3; D remains unclear. V was cut by 1 base and J by 0 bases, with 9 bases left in between. The CDR3 runs to 15 residues. Germline CDR1 and CDR2: SGHRS and YFSETQ. DNA for the CDR3: TGCGCCAGCAGCTTGACCAGTCTCAGCACAGATACGCAGTATTTT. As protein: CASSLTSLSTDTQYF.

The chain employs TRBV9 and TRBJ2-3; D is possibly TRBD1 (6 bases). The CDR3 sequence is 17 residues long. In germline, CDR1 is SGDLS, CDR2 YYNGEE. The V end was cut by 0 bases, the J end by 0 bases, with 14 bases between. The CDR3 sequence is CASSVVTSGTSTDTQYF. DNA of the CDR3: TGTGCCAGCAGCGTAGTTACTTCGGGGACAAGCACAGATACGCAGTATTTT.

The chain has TRBV5-1 and TRBJ2-3; 11 nucleotides line up with TRBD2. CDR3 length: 15 amino acids. Germline values: CDR1 SGHRS, CDR2 YFSETQ. V was clipped by 6 bases and J by 3 bases; unmatched bases: 6. The CDR3 here is CASKLAGVSTDTQYF. The CDR3 DNA is TGCGCCAGCAAACTAGCGGGAGTTTCTACAGATACGCAGTATTTT.

The chain carries TRBV11-3 and TRBJ1-1; 9 bases are shared with TRBD1. Germline values: CDR1 SGHNT, CDR2 YENEEA. CDR3 length: 14 amino acids. Trimming cost V 5 bases and J 4 bases; bases outside gene matches: 5. CDR3 coding DNA: TGTGCCAGCAGCGGATTACAGGGGGCCACTGAAGCTTTCTTT. Amino acid sequence: CASSGLQGATEAFF.

The chain uses TRBV6-1 and TRBJ2-2; 7 bases agree with TRBD1. The ends lost 4 bases at V and 3 bases at J; junction bases unmatched: 8. Per germline, CDR1 MNHNS and CDR2 SASEGT. The CDR3 spans 16 residues. CDR3 coding DNA: TGTGCCAGCAGTGTAGTAGGGGGCTTTGACACCGGGGAGCTGTTTTTT. Protein sequence: CASSVVGGFDTGELFF.

The chain couples TRBV6-5 to TRBJ2-7; 9 bases match TRBD1. The CDR3 spans 14 residues. Trimming at V came to 4 bases and at J to 3 bases, leaving 4 bases not matched to a gene. The germline gives CDR1 MNHEY, CDR2 SVGAGI. The CDR3 here is CASSLGQGSYEQYF. In DNA, the CDR3 is TGTGCCAGCAGTTTGGGACAGGGTAGCTACGAGCAGTACTTC.

V and J are TRBV5-4 and TRBJ1-2; TRBD1 aligns across 10 bases. CDR3 size: 14 residues. Germline V gene data show CDR1 as SGHNT and CDR2 as YYREEE (reference sequence). The V gene end was trimmed by 4 bases and the J gene end by 6 bases; junction bases not matched to a gene: 6. CDR3 region: CASSGRDRGHGYTF. CDR3 DNA: TGTGCCAGCAGCGGGAGGGACAGGGGTCATGGCTACACCTTC.

The rearrangement links TRBV4-2 to TRBJ2-7; D is unclear. Germline-derived CDR1 and CDR2 are LGHNA and YNFKEQ. The ends were cut back, 0 bases at V and 5 bases at J, with 11 bases in the middle. The CDR3 is made up of 14 amino acids. The CDR3 is CASSQEAQINEQYF. In nucleotides, the CDR3 is TGTGCCAGCAGCCAAGAAGCACAGATAAACGAGCAGTACTTC.

This chain joins TRBV5-1 and TRBJ2-1; 9 nucleotides align to TRBD2. Unmatched junction bases numbered 6, after V lost 0 bases and J lost 5 bases. CDR3 length equals 16 residues. CDR1 SGHRS and CDR2 YFSETQ come from the germline V gene. CDR3 residues: CASSLVGGRVHNEQFF. CDR3 bases: TGCGCCAGCAGCTTGGTCGGCGGGAGGGTCCACAATGAGCAGTTCTTC.

The chain couples TRBV5-1 to TRBJ2-1; 8 nucleotides match TRBD1. This CDR3 is 15 amino acids long. V gave up 0 bases and J gave up 8 bases; unmatched junction bases: 7. Germline-derived CDR1 and CDR2 are SGHRS and YFSETQ. The CDR3 bases are TGCGCCAGCAGCTTGGAGGACAGGGTATTAGATGAGCAGTTCTTC. This gives the protein CASSLEDRVLDEQFF.

The chain has TRBV10-3 and TRBJ1-2, with 7 bases that match TRBD1. CDR1 ENHRY and CDR2 SYGVKD come from the germline V gene. Germline trimming cut 5 bases from V and 7 bases from J; bases unmatched to any gene: 10. The CDR3 runs to 14 residues. The CDR3 region is CAISRNDRVGGYTF. The CDR3, as DNA: TGTGCCATCAGTAGAAACGACAGGGTGGGTGGCTACACCTTC.

V gene TRBV19 combines with J gene TRBJ2-5, with a tentative D call TRBD2 (5 bases). Germline CDR1 LNHDA, CDR2 SQIVND (reference sequence). Trimming cost V 4 bases and J 3 bases, with 15 bases left between them. The CDR3 length is 15 residues. DNA for the CDR3: TGTGCCAGTAGTAATCTGCGGGCAGGTGAAGAGACCCAGTACTTC. Encoded protein: CASSNLRAGEETQYF.

The CDR3 loop is CASRDTSGANVLTF. CDR3 bases: TGTGCCAGCAGGGACACCTCTGGGGCCAACGTCCTGACTTTC. V is TRBV5-6 and J is TRBJ2-6, with a possible D match to TRBD1 (5 bases). The CDR3 is 14 amino acids. Germline assignment: CDR1 SGHDT and CDR2 YYEEEE. V was trimmed by 5 bases and J by 0 bases, leaving 6 bases between them.

The CDR3 sequence: CASSEMGQGSTGELFF. The CDR3 DNA follows: TGTGCCAGCAGTGAAATGGGACAGGGGTCCACCGGGGAGCTGTTTTTT. The chain employs TRBV2 and TRBJ2-2; 10 bases agree with TRBD1. The CDR3 spans 16 residues. J lost 4 bases, V lost 2 bases, and 4 bases had no gene match. Germline lookup yields CDR1 SNHLY and CDR2 FYNNEI.

The V and J genes are TRBV5-1 and TRBJ2-3, with D maybe TRBD2 (6 bases). Looked up from germline, CDR1 is SGHRS and CDR2 is YFSETQ. Trimming removed 4 bases at V and 2 bases at J, with 17 bases between. This CDR3 has 16 amino acids. The CDR3 bases are TGCGCCAGCAGCCTCCTTAGCGGAAGCGTCACAGATACGCAGTATTTT. Translation gives CASSLLSGSVTDTQYF.

This chain links TRBV5-5 with TRBJ2-5; D is undetermined. Germline V CDR1 and CDR2: SGHKS, YYEKEE (reference sequence). V gave up 2 bases and J gave up 1 base, with 12 bases separating them. CDR3 length: 15 residues. The CDR3 sequence is CASSFYIRRQETQYF. In DNA form, the CDR3 reads TGTGCCAGCAGCTTCTATATCAGGCGCCAAGAGACCCAGTACTTC.

The V and J genes are TRBV28 and TRBJ2-2; tentatively, D is TRBD1 (5 bases). Trimming shortened V by 5 bases and J by 5 bases, and 12 bases separated the two germline ends. This CDR3 comprises 14 residues. Germline CDR1 MDHEN, CDR2 SYDVKM. The DNA for the CDR3 is TGTGCCAGCAGTCTTCAGGGAAAAACCGGGGAGCTGTTTTTT. It specifies CASSLQGKTGELFF.

This clone was seen a few times. The chain's CDR3 is CASSEEAGGYNEQFF. CDR3 nucleotides: TGCGCCAGCAGTGAGGAGGCGGGAGGGTACAATGAGCAGTTCTTC. This chain connects TRBV10-1 to TRBJ2-1; 9 bases match TRBD2. J was trimmed by 4 bases and V by 2 bases; bases with no gene match: 3. The germline V gene encodes CDR1 WNHNN and CDR2 SYGVQD (reference sequence). The CDR3 runs 15 residues.

V gene TRBV5-4 combines with J gene TRBJ2-7; 10 bases fit TRBD1. The ends lost 5 bases at V and 3 bases at J; junction bases unmatched: 5. The CDR3 contains 14 residues. Per the germline V gene, CDR1 is SGHNT and CDR2 is YYREEE (reference sequence). The CDR3 sequence: CASSSGTGDYEQYF. The CDR3 DNA follows: TGTGCCAGCAGTTCCGGGACAGGGGACTACGAGCAGTACTTC.

This chain links TRBV5-5 with TRBJ1-1; D possibly corresponds to TRBD1 (5 bases). The germline CDR1 and CDR2 sequences are SGHKS and YYEKEE (reference sequence). V was cut by 0 bases and J by 0 bases, with 9 bases left in between. The CDR3 spans 15 residues. CDR3 nucleotide sequence: TGTGCCAGCAGCTTGGAGCCGACAGTGAACACTGAAGCTTTCTTT. Its protein product is CASSLEPTVNTEAFF.

This chain uses TRBV19 with TRBJ2-1; TRBD2 is a possible D gene (6 bases). The CDR3 spans 13 residues. Germline V CDR1 and CDR2: LNHDA, SQIVND (reference sequence). Trimming stripped 1 base from V and 7 bases from J, with 8 bases between. This chain's CDR3 is CASSIVAANEQFF. The CDR3, as DNA: TGTGCCAGTAGTATAGTAGCGGCTAATGAGCAGTTCTTC. Supplemented by reference TRBV19 and TRBJ2-1, the full variable domain reads DGGITQSPKYLFRKEGQNVTLSCEQNLNHDAMYWYRQDPGQGLRLIYYSQIVNDFQKGDIAEGYSVSREKKESFPLTVTSAQKNPTAFYLCASSIVAANEQFFGPGTRLTVL.

This chain uses TRBV9 with TRBJ2-1; 7 nucleotides agree with TRBD2. The junction had 5 bases not matched to a gene; V was cut back by 0 bases and J by 8 bases. The CDR3 is 14 residues long. Per germline, CDR1 SGDLS and CDR2 YYNGEE. The CDR3 loop reads CASSVGLAFDEQFF. CDR3 DNA: TGTGCCAGCAGCGTAGGACTAGCATTTGATGAGCAGTTCTTC.

The CDR3 nucleotides are TGTGCCGGTTCGGGACAGTACACAGATACGCAGTATTTT. It yields the protein CAGSGQYTDTQYF. This rearrangement joins TRBV30 to TRBJ2-3, with TRBD1 matching 7 bases. Per the germline V gene, CDR1 is GTSNPN and CDR2 is SVGIG (reference sequence). The V gene end was trimmed by 8 bases and the J gene end by 2 bases; junction bases not matched to a gene: 7. The CDR3 totals 13 residues.

The V call is TRBV7-6, the J call TRBJ2-2; 8 bases are shared with TRBD2. Trimming removed 4 bases from V and 0 bases from J; junction bases left unmatched: 7. CDR1 and CDR2 (germline): SGHVS, FNYEAQ. CDR3 length: 17 residues. CDR3 region: CASSSENSGTNTGELFF. CDR3 DNA sequence: TGTGCCAGCAGCTCTGAAAATAGCGGGACGAACACCGGGGAGCTGTTTTTT. The full variable domain, with the rest looked up from reference TRBV7-6 and TRBJ2-2, is GAGVSQSPRYKVTKRGQDVALRCDPISGHVSLYWYRQALGQGPEFLTYFNYEAQQDKSGLPNDRFSAERPEGSISTLTIQRTEQRDSAMYRCASSSENSGTNTGELFFGEGSRLTVL.

Details on this clone: Other DNA variants within this sample encode the same CDR3. The rearrangement joins TRBV7-3 to TRBJ1-2; D is possibly TRBD1 (5 bases). V dropped 3 bases and J dropped 8 bases, with 10 bases sitting between them. The CDR3 consists of 12 residues. The germline V gene has CDR1 SGHTA and CDR2 FQGTGA. The CDR3 region is CASSLDTGGYTF. The DNA for the CDR3 is TGTGCCAGCAGCTTGGACACCGGCGGCTACACCTTC.